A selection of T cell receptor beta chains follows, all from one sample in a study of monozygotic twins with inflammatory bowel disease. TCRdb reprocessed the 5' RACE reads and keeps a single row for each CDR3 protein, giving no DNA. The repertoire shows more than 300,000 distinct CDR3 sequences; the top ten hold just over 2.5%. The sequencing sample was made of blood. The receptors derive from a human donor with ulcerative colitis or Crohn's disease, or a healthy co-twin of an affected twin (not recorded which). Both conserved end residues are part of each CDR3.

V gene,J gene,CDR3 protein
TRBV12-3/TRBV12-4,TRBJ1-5,CASSRDNKSNQPQHF
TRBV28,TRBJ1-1,CASSFQPGYPEAFF
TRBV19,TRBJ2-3,CASSLPQGRGDTQYF
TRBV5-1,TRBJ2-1,CASSSKPGTYNDNEQFF
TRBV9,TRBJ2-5,CASSVAGQLLETQYF
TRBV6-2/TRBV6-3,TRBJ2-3,CASSTRVVAGTFTDTQYF
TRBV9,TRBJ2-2,CASSRGLESTGELFF
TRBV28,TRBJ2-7,CASSLSQGTPREQYF
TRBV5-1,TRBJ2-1,CASTPASQYNEQFF
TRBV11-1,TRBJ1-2,CASSRNQMLYGYTF
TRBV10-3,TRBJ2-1,CAISENSYNEQFF
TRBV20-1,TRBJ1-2,CSAGRGGRAYGYTF
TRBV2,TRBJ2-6,CASSEQGYGANVLTF
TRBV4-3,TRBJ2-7,CASSQDQDSTYEQYF
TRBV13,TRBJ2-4,CASSRDRVTKNIQYF
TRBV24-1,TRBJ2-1,CATSDPRQGSYNEQFF
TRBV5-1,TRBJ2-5,CASTHGQAQETQYF
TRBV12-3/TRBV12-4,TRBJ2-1,CASTSRRVDRGSEQFF
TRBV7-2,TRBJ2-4,CASSLVGGGSKNIQYF
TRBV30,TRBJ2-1,CAWDKDWANEQFF
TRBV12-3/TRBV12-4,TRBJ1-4,CASSFTATNEKLFF
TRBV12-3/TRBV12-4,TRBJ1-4,CASRPRQTTNEKLFF
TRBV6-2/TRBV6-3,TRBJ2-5,CASNLAVFQETQYF
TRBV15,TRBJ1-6,CATSLTGTGVVSPLHF
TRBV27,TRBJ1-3,CASSLDSGNTIYF
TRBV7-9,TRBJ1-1,CASSSLRQGANTEAFF
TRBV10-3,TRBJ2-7,CAISRDRAYEQYF
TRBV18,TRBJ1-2,CASSPEEANTYGYTF
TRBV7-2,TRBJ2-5,CASSFRGKETQYF
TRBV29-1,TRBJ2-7,CSVELRWGTTTSTYEQYF
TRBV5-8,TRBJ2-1,CASSLASGLDLEQFF
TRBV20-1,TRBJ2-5,CSARDKGLQETQYF
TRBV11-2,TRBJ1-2,CASSHTQGAYGYTF
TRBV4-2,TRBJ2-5,CASSQDPPSGGAKTQYF
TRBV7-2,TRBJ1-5,CASSLEQAWSNQPQHF
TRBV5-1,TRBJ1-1,CASSSTQNTEAFF
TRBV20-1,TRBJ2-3,CSATPGGATDTQYF
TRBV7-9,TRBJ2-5,CASSLERGTGQETQYF
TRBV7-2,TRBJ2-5,CASSPAGRQETQYF
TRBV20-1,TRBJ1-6,CSARDGTGGSSPLHF
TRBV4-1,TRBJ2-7,CASSQEEPLYEQYF
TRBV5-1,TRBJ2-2,CASSLGTHTGSCFF
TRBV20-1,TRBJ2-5,CSAPGISETQYF
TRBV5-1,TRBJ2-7,CASSPGPDSYEQYF
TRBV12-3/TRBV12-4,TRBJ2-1,CASSAWTSDPEQFF
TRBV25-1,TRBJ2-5,CASGSGGLGETQYF
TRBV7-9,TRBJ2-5,CASSLALEQGETQYF
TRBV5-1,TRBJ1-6,CASSFGIEANSPLHF